Listed below are T cell receptor beta chains from one sample, sequenced in a study of beta chain features in type 1 diabetes. Using immunoSEQ multiplex PCR, the repertoire was profiled, and TCRdb retains in-frame clones only, with some absent. The sample consists of some 250,000 clones, approximately 15% of them appearing once. Sequences were obtained from naive CD4+ T cells from blood. The receptors shown here come from a man aged 25 to 45 with type 1 diabetes. Both conserved end residues are part of each CDR3. The order of the fields is clone size, CDR3 length, J gene, V gene, D gene, CDR3 protein, CDR3 DNA. A D gene is named only where the DNA matches it firmly. Size tells how often a clone was seen (once, few, many) or the class of an expanded clone, and some rows leave it out.

clone size: NA
CDR3 length: 14
J gene: TRBJ1-2
V gene: TRBV11-2
D gene: TRBD1
CDR3 protein: CASSLEQGAHGYTF
CDR3 DNA: TGTGCCAGCAGCTTAGAACAGGGGGCTCATGGCTACACCTTC

clone size: few
CDR3 length: 15
J gene: TRBJ1-1
V gene: TRBV7-9
D gene: NA
CDR3 protein: CASSPLGGASTEAFF
CDR3 DNA: TGTGCCAGCAGCCCCCTCGGCGGGGCGAGCACTGAAGCTTTCTTT

clone size: few
CDR3 length: 14
J gene: TRBJ1-4
V gene: TRBV9
D gene: NA
CDR3 protein: CASSGRQDYEKLFF
CDR3 DNA: TGTGCCAGCAGCGGAAGGCAGGACTATGAAAAACTGTTTTTT

clone size: NA
CDR3 length: 14
J gene: TRBJ1-1
V gene: TRBV5-1
D gene: NA
CDR3 protein: CASSLALMNTEAFF
CDR3 DNA: TGCGCCAGCAGCTTGGCTCTAATGAACACTGAAGCTTTCTTT

clone size: few
CDR3 length: 14
J gene: TRBJ2-1
V gene: TRBV5-6
D gene: NA
CDR3 protein: CASSLGQAYNEQFF
CDR3 DNA: TGTGCCAGCAGCTTGGGACAGGCGTACAATGAGCAGTTCTTC

clone size: NA
CDR3 length: 12
J gene: TRBJ2-1
V gene: TRBV29-1
D gene: NA
CDR3 protein: CSVAQGGNEQFF
CDR3 DNA: TGCAGCGTTGCCCAGGGCGGCAATGAGCAGTTCTTC

clone size: few
CDR3 length: 13
J gene: TRBJ1-2
V gene: TRBV18
D gene: TRBD1
CDR3 protein: CASSQGQGNGYTF
CDR3 DNA: TGTGCCAGCTCACAGGGACAGGGAAATGGCTACACCTTC

clone size: NA
CDR3 length: 12
J gene: TRBJ2-7
V gene: TRBV6-6
D gene: NA
CDR3 protein: CASRPTMGEQYF
CDR3 DNA: TGTGCCAGCAGACCTACTATGGGCGAGCAGTACTTC

clone size: NA
CDR3 length: 14
J gene: TRBJ2-5
V gene: TRBV18
D gene: NA
CDR3 protein: CASSRSSGQETQYF
CDR3 DNA: TGTGCCAGCTCACGAAGTAGCGGACAAGAGACCCAGTACTTC

clone size: few
CDR3 length: 15
J gene: TRBJ2-1
V gene: TRBV5-1
D gene: TRBD2
CDR3 protein: CASSLVLAGLNEQFF
CDR3 DNA: TGCGCCAGCAGCTTGGTACTAGCGGGGCTCAATGAGCAGTTCTTC

clone size: few
CDR3 length: 14
J gene: TRBJ1-2
V gene: TRBV13
D gene: NA
CDR3 protein: CASSLGQANYGYTF
CDR3 DNA: TGTGCCAGCAGCTTAGGCCAGGCCAACTATGGCTACACCTTC

clone size: few
CDR3 length: 11
J gene: TRBJ2-7
V gene: TRBV7-2
D gene: NA
CDR3 protein: CASSFVGEQYF
CDR3 DNA: TGTGCCAGCAGCTTCGTCGGGGAGCAGTACTTC

clone size: NA
CDR3 length: 13
J gene: TRBJ1-2
V gene: TRBV5-8
D gene: TRBD1
CDR3 protein: CASSLDRDYGYTF
CDR3 DNA: TGTGCCAGCAGTTTGGACAGGGACTATGGCTACACCTTC

clone size: NA
CDR3 length: 17
J gene: TRBJ2-6
V gene: TRBV27
D gene: TRBD1
CDR3 protein: CASSPRQGARGANVLTF
CDR3 DNA: TGTGCCAGCAGTCCGCGACAGGGGGCGCGGGGGGCCAACGTCCTGACTTTC

clone size: NA
CDR3 length: 13
J gene: TRBJ2-7
V gene: TRBV30
D gene: NA
CDR3 protein: CAFNRPGAYEQYF
CDR3 DNA: TGTGCCTTCAATCGCCCCGGGGCCTACGAGCAGTACTTC

clone size: NA
CDR3 length: 16
J gene: TRBJ1-1
V gene: TRBV6-5
D gene: NA
CDR3 protein: CASSYSSAGAYTEAFF
CDR3 DNA: TGTGCCAGCAGTTACTCGAGTGCGGGGGCGTACACTGAAGCTTTCTTT

clone size: NA
CDR3 length: 14
J gene: TRBJ2-1
V gene: TRBV4-1
D gene: NA
CDR3 protein: CASRDSRSNNEQFF
CDR3 DNA: TGCGCCAGCAGAGACTCGCGGTCGAACAATGAGCAGTTCTTC

clone size: few
CDR3 length: 15
J gene: TRBJ1-6
V gene: TRBV30
D gene: NA
CDR3 protein: CAWRRPSSYNSPLHF
CDR3 DNA: TGTGCCTGGAGGAGGCCGAGCTCCTATAATTCACCCCTCCACTTT

clone size: few
CDR3 length: 16
J gene: TRBJ2-3
V gene: TRBV7-8
D gene: NA
CDR3 protein: CASSPRSRGLSDTQYF
CDR3 DNA: TGTGCCAGCAGCCCCCGTAGCAGGGGCTTATCGGATACGCAGTATTTT

clone size: NA
CDR3 length: 14
J gene: TRBJ1-1
V gene: TRBV6-5
D gene: NA
CDR3 protein: CASTEVGGGTEAFF
CDR3 DNA: TGTGCCAGCACCGAGGTGGGGGGTGGGACTGAAGCTTTCTTT

clone size: few
CDR3 length: 14
J gene: TRBJ2-3
V gene: TRBV10-3
D gene: NA
CDR3 protein: CAISETGSADTQYF
CDR3 DNA: TGTGCCATCAGCGAAACGGGGAGCGCAGATACGCAGTATTTT

clone size: few
CDR3 length: 17
J gene: TRBJ2-3
V gene: TRBV30
D gene: TRBD2
CDR3 protein: CAWSVGAGGPGTDTQYF
CDR3 DNA: TGTGCCTGGAGTGTAGGGGCGGGAGGGCCCGGCACAGATACGCAGTATTTT

clone size: NA
CDR3 length: 17
J gene: TRBJ2-1
V gene: TRBV27
D gene: NA
CDR3 protein: CASSPPLRGSSYNEQFF
CDR3 DNA: TGTGCCAGCAGTCCGCCCCTCCGGGGGAGCTCCTACAATGAGCAGTTCTTC

clone size: few
CDR3 length: 13
J gene: TRBJ2-6
V gene: TRBV5-1
D gene: NA
CDR3 protein: CATASSGANVLTF
CDR3 DNA: TGCGCCACAGCTAGCTCTGGGGCCAACGTCCTGACTTTC

clone size: NA
CDR3 length: 16
J gene: TRBJ2-3
V gene: TRBV7-2
D gene: TRBD2
CDR3 protein: CASSLTSGASTDTQYF
CDR3 DNA: TGTGCCAGCAGCCTAACTAGCGGAGCTAGCACAGATACGCAGTATTTT

clone size: NA
CDR3 length: 15
J gene: TRBJ2-1
V gene: TRBV6-5
D gene: NA
CDR3 protein: CASSYSLGTYNEQFF
CDR3 DNA: TGTGCCAGCAGTTATAGCCTCGGCACTTACAATGAGCAGTTCTTC

clone size: NA
CDR3 length: 16
J gene: TRBJ2-2
V gene: TRBV5-6
D gene: TRBD2
CDR3 protein: CASSHGRTSPTGELFF
CDR3 DNA: TGTGCCAGCAGCCACGGCAGGACTAGCCCTACCGGGGAGCTGTTTTTT

clone size: NA
CDR3 length: 13
J gene: TRBJ2-1
V gene: TRBV5-4
D gene: NA
CDR3 protein: CASWYRANNEQFF
CDR3 DNA: TGTGCCAGCTGGTACAGAGCAAACAATGAGCAGTTCTTC

clone size: few
CDR3 length: 13
J gene: TRBJ2-5
V gene: TRBV6-5
D gene: TRBD2
CDR3 protein: CASAVGEGETQYF
CDR3 DNA: TGTGCCAGCGCCGTGGGGGAGGGAGAGACCCAGTACTTC